This TCR beta chain derives from a study of T cell responses to AZD1222 COVID-19 vaccine. General observations from the study: Spike-wide coverage was observed for vaccine-associated CD4 TCRs, with dominant responses at 160-218 and 743-854. The study found Spike-specific TCR breadth and depth rose after two AZD1222 doses. The study sampled repertoires only after the peak T cell response.

A remark on this clone: The antigen is unknown.

Second-dose timings of about 4 or about 12 weeks were pooled. Trimming cost V 10 bases and J 5 bases, with 27 bases left between them. CDR1 is LNHDA and CDR2 is SQIVND in the germline V gene (reference sequence). The CDR3 consists of 18 residues. Profiled with immunoSEQ multiplex PCR; TCRdb holds only in-frame clones, not every one. The sample has about 160,000 clones; 75% to 95% are singletons. The sequence was collected from an adult who received the AZD1222 COVID-19 vaccine. V gene TRBV19 combines with J gene TRBJ1-6; TRBD1 is a possible D gene (6 bases). This sample comprised peripheral blood, obtained 28 days after the second AZD1222 dose. The CDR3 coding sequence is TGTGCCACCAGAGGGGCTAGGGCACAGGGCTGGAATAATTCACCCCTCCACTTT. Protein sequence: CATRGARAQGWNNSPLHF.